The present TCR beta chain was sequenced within a study of beta chain features in type 1 diabetes. The isolated RNA, all of it, was reverse transcribed, so expressed TCRB transcripts were what got sequenced. Clones were read by immunoSEQ multiplex PCR, and TCRdb kept only the in-frame ones, dropping some. In the table there are about 180,000 clones, under 9.5% of which are singletons. Germline V gene data show CDR1 as GTSNPN and CDR2 as SVGIG (reference sequence). The CDR3 is 13 amino acids. Study results and limitations: TCRB CDR3s from Type 1 diabetes patients were moderately but significantly shorter in all four CD4+ subsets.

This clone has only a few counts. Its antigen is still unknown. This clonotype was sampled from a man between 18 and 29 years old with type 1 diabetes. The sequenced material came from central memory CD4+ T cells from blood. The chain couples TRBV30 to TRBJ1-1; 7 bases align to TRBD1. The CDR3, as DNA: TGTGCATATTACAGGGGAATGAACACTGAAGCTTTCTTT. Translation: CAYYRGMNTEAFF.